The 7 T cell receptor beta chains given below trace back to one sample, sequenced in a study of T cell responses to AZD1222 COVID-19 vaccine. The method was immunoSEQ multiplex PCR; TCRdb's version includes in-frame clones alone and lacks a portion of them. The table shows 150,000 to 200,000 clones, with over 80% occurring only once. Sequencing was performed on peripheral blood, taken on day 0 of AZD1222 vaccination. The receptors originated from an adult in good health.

CDR3 sequence (DNA): TGCAGCGCTCAGGTTAGCTCCTACGAGCAGTACTTC. This gives the protein CSAQVSSYEQYF. This chain joins TRBV29-1 and TRBJ2-7, with no clear D. The CDR3 length is 12 residues. From germline, CDR1 is SQVTM and CDR2 ANQGSEA. Deletions cut 7 bases from V and 0 bases from J, with 10 bases between.

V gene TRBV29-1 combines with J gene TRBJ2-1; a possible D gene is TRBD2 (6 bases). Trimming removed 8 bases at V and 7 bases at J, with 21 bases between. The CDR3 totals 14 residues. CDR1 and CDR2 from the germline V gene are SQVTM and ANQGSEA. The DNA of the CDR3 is TGCAGCTCCCCGGGCCGGGGGACTTCAAATGAGCAGTTCTTC. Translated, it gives CSSPGRGTSNEQFF.

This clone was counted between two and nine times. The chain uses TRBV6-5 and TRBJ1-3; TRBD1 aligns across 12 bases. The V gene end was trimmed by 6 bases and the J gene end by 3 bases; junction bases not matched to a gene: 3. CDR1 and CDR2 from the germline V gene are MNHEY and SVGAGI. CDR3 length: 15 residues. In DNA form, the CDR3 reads TGTGCCAGCAGCGGGACAGGGGGCGGTGGAAACACCATATATTTT. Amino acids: CASSGTGGGGNTIYF.

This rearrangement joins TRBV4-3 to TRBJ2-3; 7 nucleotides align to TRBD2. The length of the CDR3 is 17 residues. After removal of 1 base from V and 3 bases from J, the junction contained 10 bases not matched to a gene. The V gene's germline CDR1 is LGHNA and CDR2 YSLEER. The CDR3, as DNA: TGCGCCAGCAGCCAAGGAGAATGGGAGGGGCGGACAGATACGCAGTATTTT. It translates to CASSQGEWEGRTDTQYF.

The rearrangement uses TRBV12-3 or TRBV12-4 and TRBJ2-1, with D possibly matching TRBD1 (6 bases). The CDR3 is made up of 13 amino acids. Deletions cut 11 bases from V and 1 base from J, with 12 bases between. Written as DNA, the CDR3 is TGTGCCGGGGGACAAGGTTCCTACAATGAGCAGTTCTTC. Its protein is CAGGQGSYNEQFF.

The CDR3 reads CASSVPGGGYTF. CDR3 bases: TGTGCCAGCAGTGTACCGGGTGGAGGCTACACCTTC. The chain combines TRBV28 with TRBJ1-2; D not resolved. Trimming left V 5 bases short and J 8 bases short, with 12 bases between. This CDR3 contains 12 residues. Germline CDR1 and CDR2: MDHEN and SYDVKM.

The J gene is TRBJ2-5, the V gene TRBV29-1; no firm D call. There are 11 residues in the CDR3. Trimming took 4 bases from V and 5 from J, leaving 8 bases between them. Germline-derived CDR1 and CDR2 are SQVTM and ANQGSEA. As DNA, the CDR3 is TGCAGCGTTGCTAAAGGCGAGACCCAGTACTTC. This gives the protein CSVAKGETQYF.